The 2 T cell receptor beta chains reported below all come from one sample, sequenced in a study. One entry per CDR3 protein results from TCRdb running MiXCR on the RT-PCR reads. Here the sample spans about 680,000 distinct CDR3 sequences, approximately 15% being singletons. The specimen sequenced was memory CD4+ T cells from blood. All receptors derive from a female donor in good health, serving as a healthy control.

Ten or more counts support this clonotype. The chain couples TRBV24-1 to TRBJ2-5; the D gene is possibly TRBD1 (5 bases). CDR1 and CDR2 from the germline V gene are KGHDR and SFDVKD. The V end lost 5 bases, the J end lost 5 bases, and 11 bases lay between the germline ends. There are 13 residues in the CDR3. For the CDR3, the DNA is TGTGCCACCAGTGTCCAGGGAAGGGAGACCCAGTACTTC. Translated, it gives CATSVQGRETQYF.

The V gene is TRBV20-1, the J gene TRBJ2-3; 15 bases agree with TRBD2. Germline V gives CDR1 DFQATT, CDR2 SNEGSKA (reference sequence). With 7 bases clipped from V and 5 bases from J, the junction kept 7 bases outside the gene matches. The CDR3 is 15 amino acids. CDR3 nucleotide sequence: TGCAGTGGAAGTGGACTAGCGGGAGGGCAAGATACGCAGTATTTT. The encoded protein is CSGSGLAGGQDTQYF.